This TCR beta chain was profiled in a study of regulatory T cells in long-lasting Graves disease (dated by TCRdb to about 2021). Looking at the study overall: Persistent Graves' disease meant more than 5 years of antithyroid drug treatment with TSH receptor autoantibodies that stayed positive. Peripheral blood TCR sequencing and RNA sequencing compared persistent Graves' disease patients with newly diagnosed Graves' disease patients. The study took place in China and was registered as a clinical trial. A total of around 35 samples underwent TCR sequencing, from some 13 patients with persistent Graves' disease and 20 or so patients with newly diagnosed Graves' disease. Persistent Graves' disease patients in the clinical cohort had taken antithyroid drugs for roughly ten years on average. The study at large found these results: The authors noted that the small sample size was a limitation that may lower accuracy. Only peripheral blood was studied, because thyroid tissue, the primary lesion, was inaccessible. Persistent disease showed preferential use of TRBV28, TRBJ1-2 and TRBJ2-5, whereas newly diagnosed disease favored TRBV20-1 and TRBJ2-1. Sequencing and analysis were limited to the TCR beta chain. Persistent patients shared more public clonotypes among themselves (roughly 2,700) than newly diagnosed patients did (approximately 970). Compared with newly diagnosed patients, patients with persistent Graves' disease had lower TCR Shannon entropy and fewer highly expanded clones, which suggests clonal expansion.

This specimen's time point label, per the study, means: persistent/refractory GD, antithyroid drugs over 5 years with positive TRAb. For both TCR sequencing and RNA sequencing, RNA was extracted from PBMCs using TRIzol. The diagnosis of Graves' disease followed American Thyroid Association guidelines. Patients for the study were recruited at an endocrinology department in Xi'an, China. Each patient gave around 9 milliliters of peripheral blood, collected in an EDTA anticoagulant tube. Ficoll Paque Plus density gradient separation was used to isolate PBMCs, and no further T cell sorting was done. RNA quality was checked with an Agilent 2100 Bioanalyzer and agarose gel, and concentration with a NanoDrop 2000. Libraries came from multiplex PCR. The listed sequencing device is Illumina HiSeq 4000. TCR beta libraries were built with iRepertoire HTBI primers and Arm-PCR amplification of CDR3 regions. Before sequencing, the PCR products underwent gel purification. Turning to the authors' computational methods: Across samples, 60 to 80 TRBV and roughly 15 TRBJ segments were identified and used for gene usage analysis of CDR3 amino acid clonotypes. COPE and FqMerger were used to merge filtered high-quality paired reads into contigs. Contigs were aligned with BLAST to IMGT TRBV, TRBD and TRBJ reference genes, and CDR3 was defined per IMGT. Clonotypes above 0.1% frequency were classified as highly expanded clones. Shannon entropy served as the measure of repertoire diversity, while the Gini coefficient captured V-J evenness. A clonotype found in more than one individual was treated as public. Using fastp trimming at Q25 and MiXCR clonotype assembly, TCRdb reanalyzed the public sequencing data and kept in-frame beta chains. Identical CDR3 protein sequences are pooled into one entry, listed with their most common genes and DNA. The V and J calls here are based on TCRdb, not the publication. Recorded for this sample are about 660,000 distinct CDR3 sequences; about 30% of them occurred a single time. The ten largest clones add up to roughly 40% of the sample.

A remark on this clonotype: What this receptor recognizes is not known. No much larger clonotype is one base removed from it; base qualities were not supplied.

Including the terminal cysteine and phenylalanine, the CDR3 comprises 14 residues. Only CDR3 DNA remains: 42 bases, in frame from the first base. CDR1 and CDR2 are drawn from the germline V gene: MGHDK, SYGVNS. Here V drops 7 bases and J drops 7 bases, and the junction holds 4 bases not matched to any gene. Source: peripheral blood mononuclear cells (PBMCs), taken when the disease was refractory, from a patient treated with antithyroid drugs. The rearrangement combines TRBV25-1 with TRBJ1-6; TRBD1 matches 10 bases in the middle. The TCR comes from a female donor with Graves disease. The CDR3 region: CASKGQGENSPLHF. The nucleotides are TGTGCCAGCAAAGGACAGGGGGAGAATTCACCCCTCCACTTT.